This paragraph covers one T cell receptor beta chain sequence. The antigen is undetermined. The stimulus was an HIV-1 Gag 15-mer peptide pool, roughly 1 ug/peptide/mL. Sorting of responding CD4+ T cells relied on upregulated CD40 ligand together with CD69. The CDR3 consists of 14 residues. The V and J ends lost 1 base and 7 bases, in that order; junction bases with no gene match: 6. Germline lookup yields CDR1 MGHDK and CDR2 SYGVNS. This record comes from a study of persistence of HIV-infected CD4 T cells. The immunoSEQ assay was version 4, run in survey mode. Using immunoSEQ multiplex PCR, the repertoire was profiled, and TCRdb retains in-frame clones only, with some absent. The repertoire holds tens of thousands of clones, with 74% as singletons.

The V and J genes are TRBV25-1 and TRBJ2-7; TRBD1 matches at 8 bases. Here the sequenced sample was CD4+ T cells sorted from PBMCs after approximately 19-hour stimulation, taken from a patient who received antiretroviral therapy. This sequence originates from an adult man with HIV who was CMV-seropositive. CDR3: CASSESLRGREQYF. CDR3 sequence (DNA): TGTGCCAGCAGTGAATCCCTCAGGGGGCGGGAGCAGTACTTC.